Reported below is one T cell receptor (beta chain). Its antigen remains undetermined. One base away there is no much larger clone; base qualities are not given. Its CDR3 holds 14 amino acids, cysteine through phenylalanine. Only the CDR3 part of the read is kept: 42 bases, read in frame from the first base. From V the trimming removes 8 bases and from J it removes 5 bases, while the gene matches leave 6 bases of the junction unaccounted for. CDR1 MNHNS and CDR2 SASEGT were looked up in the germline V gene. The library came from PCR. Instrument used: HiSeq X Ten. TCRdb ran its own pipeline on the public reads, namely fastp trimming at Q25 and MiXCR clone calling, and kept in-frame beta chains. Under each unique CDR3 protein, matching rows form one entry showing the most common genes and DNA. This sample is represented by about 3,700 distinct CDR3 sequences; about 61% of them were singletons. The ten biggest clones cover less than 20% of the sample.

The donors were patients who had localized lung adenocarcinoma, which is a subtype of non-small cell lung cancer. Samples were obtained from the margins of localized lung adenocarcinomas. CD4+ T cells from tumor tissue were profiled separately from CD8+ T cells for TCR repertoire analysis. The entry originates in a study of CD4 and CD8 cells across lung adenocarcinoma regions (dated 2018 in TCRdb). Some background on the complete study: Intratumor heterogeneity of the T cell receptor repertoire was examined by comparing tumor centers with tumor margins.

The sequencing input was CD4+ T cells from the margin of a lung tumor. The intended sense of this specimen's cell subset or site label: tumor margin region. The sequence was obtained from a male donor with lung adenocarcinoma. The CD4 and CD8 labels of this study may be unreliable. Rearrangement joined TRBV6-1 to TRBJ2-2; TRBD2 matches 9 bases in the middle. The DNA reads TGTGCCAGCCGCAGACTAGCGGAGACCGGGGAGCTGTTTTTT. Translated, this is CASRRLAETGELFF.